This passage covers 18 T cell receptor beta chains from one sample sequenced in a study of blood T cells in healthy people across ages. For the second PCR, which ran for 7 to 11 cycles, a sample-barcoded 5' primer and a J-beta primer mix were used. TCRdb independently ran MiXCR on the 5' RACE reads; one entry per CDR3 protein. The table lists 1.5 million to 2 million distinct CDR3 sequences, 35% to 50% of them singletons. The sequenced material came from blood. These receptors all come from a human donor in good health.

In nucleotides, the CDR3 is TGTGCCAGCAGTCCCAGGTTGGGACAGGGGGCAGATACGCAGTATTTT. Encoded protein: CASSPRLGQGADTQYF. The rearrangement uses TRBV11-2 and TRBJ2-3; 11 positions match TRBD1. In germline, CDR1 is SGHAT, CDR2 FQNNGV. The CDR3 contains 16 residues. V lost 6 bases to trimming and J lost 4 bases; unmatched junction nucleotides: 9.

This clonotype appeared many times. This chain uses TRBV29-1 with TRBJ2-7; tentatively, D is TRBD1 (5 bases). Trimming pared 8 bases from V and 3 bases from J, leaving 14 bases between. This CDR3 is built from 12 residues. Germline CDR1 reads SQVTM; CDR2 reads ANQGSEA. This CDR3 is CSTSWGNYEQYF. CDR3 DNA sequence: TGCAGCACCTCATGGGGCAACTACGAGCAGTACTTC.

The gene calls are TRBV7-3 and TRBJ2-5; 11 bases agree with TRBD1. The CDR3 consists of 14 residues. Germline V gene lookup returns CDR1 SGHTA and CDR2 FQGTGA. The V segment lost 5 bases and the J segment 7 bases; nucleotides outside the gene matches: 6. The CDR3 DNA follows: TGTGCCAGCAGCCTTAAGGGACAGGGGGGGACCCAGTACTTC. Its translation is CASSLKGQGGTQYF.

The rearrangement uses TRBV7-2 and TRBJ2-4; D unresolved. The closer fit of TRBJ2-5 to the DNA end suggests the J call may be wrong. CDR3 length equals 13 residues. Per germline, CDR1 SGHTA and CDR2 FQGNSA. The chain's CDR3 is CASSFAEAGTQYF. The DNA for the CDR3 is TGTGCCAGCAGCTTCGCAGAGGCAGGGACCCAGTACTTC.

This clonotype has just a few counts. This rearrangement joins TRBV24-1 to TRBJ2-3, with a tentative D call TRBD1 (6 bases). The CDR3 totals 13 residues. The germline V gene has CDR1 KGHDR and CDR2 SFDVKD. Between the trimmed V and J ends, which lost 1 base and 7 bases, there was a span of 8 bases. CDR3 region: CATSDFRGYTQYF. DNA for the CDR3: TGTGCCACCAGTGATTTCAGGGGTTATACGCAGTATTTT.

This clonotype was seen more than once but under ten times. This sequence joins TRBV5-6 and TRBJ2-1; 11 nucleotides agree with TRBD2. The CDR3 spans 14 residues. V was pared by 5 bases and J by 7 bases, with 5 bases of the junction left unmatched. CDR1 is SGHDT and CDR2 is YYEEEE in the germline V gene. The CDR3 protein is CASRGTSGFNEQFF. Written as DNA, the CDR3 is TGTGCCAGCAGGGGGACTAGCGGATTTAATGAGCAGTTCTTC.

The V gene is TRBV20-1, the J gene TRBJ1-5; a weak D match, TRBD1 (6 bases). V dropped 4 bases and J dropped 9 bases, with 19 bases sitting between them. Germline V gives CDR1 DFQATT, CDR2 SNEGSKA (reference sequence). CDR3 size: 14 residues. The CDR3 DNA follows: TGCAGTGCTAATCTCCCAGGGGTCCCGGGGCCCCAGCATTTT. This codes for CSANLPGVPGPQHF.

The chain joins TRBV3-1 to TRBJ1-1; D remains ambiguous. V lost 1 base, J lost 5 bases, and 8 bases lay in between. Germline V lookup: CDR1 LGHDT, CDR2 YNNKEL (reference sequence). The CDR3 is 13 residues long. The CDR3: CASSQVSTTEAFF. The CDR3 coding sequence is TGTGCCAGCAGCCAAGTGTCCACGACTGAAGCTTTCTTT.

This clonotype was recorded a few times. V is TRBV5-1 and J is TRBJ1-2; 11 bases line up with TRBD1. J was trimmed by 8 bases and V by 0 bases; bases with no gene match: 6. The V gene's germline CDR1 is SGHRS and CDR2 YFSETQ. The CDR3 totals 15 residues. CDR3 sequence (DNA): TGCGCCAGCAGCTTGGAGGGACAGGGGGAGAGGGGCTACACCTTC. Translated: CASSLEGQGERGYTF.

The J gene is TRBJ2-7, the V gene TRBV7-9; D gene uncertain. V gave up 6 bases and J gave up 2 bases, with 14 bases separating them. The CDR3 contains 14 residues. Looked up from germline, CDR1 is SEHNR and CDR2 is FQNEAQ (reference sequence). The CDR3 protein is CASSRAQFPYEQYF. The DNA of the CDR3 is TGTGCCAGCAGTAGGGCCCAGTTCCCCTACGAGCAGTACTTC.

J is TRBJ2-2 and V is TRBV6-1, with 9 bases identical to TRBD2. This CDR3 is 16 amino acids long. Germline assignment: CDR1 MNHNS and CDR2 SASEGT. V lost 6 bases to trimming and J lost 0 bases; unmatched junction nucleotides: 5. The CDR3 spells CASSRTSVTNTGELFF. CDR3 DNA: TGTGCCAGCAGCAGGACTAGCGTAACGAACACCGGGGAGCTGTTTTTT.

V gene TRBV7-3 combines with J gene TRBJ1-1; tentative D call: TRBD1 (6 bases). V gave up 2 bases and J gave up 4 bases, with 11 bases separating them. The V gene's germline CDR1 is SGHTA and CDR2 FQGTGA. The CDR3 runs 14 residues. CDR3 DNA sequence: TGTGCCAGCAGCTTACGCGGGGGGCTCACTGAAGCTTTCTTT. Residues: CASSLRGGLTEAFF. Full variable domain (remainder filled in from reference TRBV7-3 and TRBJ1-1): GAGVSQTPSNKVTEKGKYVELRCDPISGHTALYWYRQSLGQGPEFLIYFQGTGAADDSGLPNDRFFAVRPEGSVSTLKIQRTERGDSAVYLCASSLRGGLTEAFFGQGTRLTVV.

This chain connects TRBV5-1 to TRBJ2-7, with 11 bases that match TRBD1. The CDR3 runs 14 residues. Germline assignment: CDR1 SGHRS and CDR2 YFSETQ. V trimming: 2 bases; J trimming: 5 bases; junction bases outside the gene matches: 3. The CDR3 DNA sequence: TGCGCCAGCAGCTTTAGGACAGGGGGCGACGAGCAGTACTTC. Protein sequence: CASSFRTGGDEQYF. Looking up the rest from reference TRBV5-1 and TRBJ2-7 gives the full variable domain: KAGVTQTPRYLIKTRGQQVTLSCSPISGHRSVSWYQQTPGQGLQFLFEYFSETQRNKGNFPGRFSGRQFSNSRSEMNVSTLELGDSALYLCASSFRTGGDEQYFGPGTRLTVT.

This clonotype was detected many times. One junction end does not reproduce the germline sequence, and a read error may be involved. The J gene is TRBJ2-2, the V gene TRBV5-1; 7 bases line up with TRBD1. The CDR3 is made up of 15 amino acids. Looked up from germline, CDR1 is SGHRS and CDR2 is YFSETQ. CDR3 in DNA: TGTGCCAGCAGTTTTCAGGGGGCGAACACCGGGGAGCTGTTTTTT. Encoded protein: CASSFQGANTGELFF.

The V and J genes are TRBV21-1 and TRBJ1-6; the table's D call, TRBD1, was not checked against the DNA. TRBV21-1 is an annotated pseudogene. The CDR3 spans 19 residues. The CDR3 protein is CASSKLQAKLRGYNSPLHF. CDR3 in DNA: TGTGCCAGCAGCAAACTACAGGCCAAACTTAGGGGCTATAATTCACCCCTCCACTTT.

V usage is TRBV7-8 and J usage is TRBJ2-3, with D unresolved. Germline V lookup: CDR1 SGHVS, CDR2 FQNEAQ. Trimming removed 6 bases from V and 6 bases from J, with 10 bases in between. This CDR3 comprises 12 residues. CDR3 sequence (DNA): TGTGCCAGCAGACGTCTTTTCGATACGCAGTATTTT. This gives the protein CASRRLFDTQYF.

The rearrangement links TRBV4-2 to TRBJ1-1; D is unresolved. CDR1 is LGHNA and CDR2 is YNFKEQ in the germline V gene. This CDR3 comprises 14 residues. V gave up 2 bases and J gave up 0 bases, with 7 bases separating them. DNA of the CDR3: TGTGCCAGCAGCCAACGGGAGATGAACACTGAAGCTTTCTTT. Its translation is CASSQREMNTEAFF.

This clonotype turned up a few times. The junction and the germline gene differ at one end; a read error may be behind it. The genes are TRBV11-3 and TRBJ2-5; D is unresolved. This CDR3 spans 15 amino acids. Germline V gene sequence: CDR1 SGHNT, CDR2 YENEEA. This CDR3 is CASSSFGELQESQYF. In DNA form, the CDR3 reads TGTGCCAGCAGCTCGTTTGGGGAACTACAAGAGTCCCAGTACTTC.